The 5 T cell receptor beta chains below all came from one sample that was sequenced in a study of human T cells and chemical hapten exposure. MiXCR was run by TCRdb on the RACE reads, yielding one entry per CDR3 protein. This sample has over 85,000 distinct CDR3 sequences, with approximately 9% found just once. Time point: healthy volunteer bleed at 2 weeks. The study extracted total RNA from unfractionated whole blood. Source material: whole blood. The source is a female donor in good health. Some clones in this sample may be carry-over from other donors' samples.

This clonotype has a count of ten or more. The CDR3 nucleotides are TGTGCCAGCAGTTTAGTAGGGGCGCTCGAGCAGTTCTTC. It specifies CASSLVGALEQFF. The chain carries TRBV12-3 or TRBV12-4 and TRBJ2-1, with a weak D call TRBD1 (5 bases). V shed 1 base and J shed 10 bases, with 11 bases lying between them. CDR3 size: 13 residues.

The chain couples TRBV20-1 to TRBJ2-7; the D gene is possibly TRBD1 (5 bases). CDR1 and CDR2 from the germline V gene are DFQATT and SNEGSKA (reference sequence). This CDR3 is built from 13 residues. Between the trimmed V and J ends, which lost 4 bases and 0 bases, there was a span of 10 bases. The CDR3 DNA reads TGCAGTGCTACCCCAGGGATCTCCTACGAGCAGTACTTC. This sequence encodes CSATPGISYEQYF.

The V call is TRBV12-3 or TRBV12-4, the J call TRBJ1-5; D remains unclear. V lost 6 bases to trimming and J lost 0 bases, with 9 bases between them. This CDR3 is 14 amino acids long. The CDR3 spells CASSLDNSNQPQHF. CDR3 DNA: TGTGCCAGCAGCCTCGATAATAGCAATCAGCCCCAGCATTTT.

The rearrangement links TRBV3-1 to TRBJ2-1; D is uncertain. Germline CDR1 LGHDT, CDR2 YNNKEL (reference sequence). V gave up 0 bases and J gave up 5 bases, with 20 bases separating them. CDR3 length: 18 amino acids. The CDR3 region has the DNA TGTGCCAGCAGCCAAGACCCAACCAGTCCCCCGGTAAACAATGAGCAGTTCTTC. Its protein product is CASSQDPTSPPVNNEQFF.

In this sample, this clonotype turned up many times. The rearrangement uses TRBV29-1 and TRBJ1-1, with D perhaps matching TRBD1 (5 bases). This CDR3 is built from 12 residues. Germline V CDR1 and CDR2: SQVTM, ANQGSEA. Deletions cut 7 bases from V and 5 bases from J, with 14 bases between. CDR3 nucleotides: TGCAGCGGTATTACGGGACGTACTGAAGCTTTCTTT. Protein sequence: CSGITGRTEAFF.